The present T cell receptor (beta chain) was sequenced within a study of blood T cell repertoires in COVID-19. Source study methods: Estimation of nucleated cell counts was performed using reference gene primer amplification. Clones were read by immunoSEQ multiplex PCR, and TCRdb kept only the in-frame ones, dropping some. The DNA was the basis for D and trimming; V, J and clone size are from that table. The table has 75,000 to 100,000 clones, approximately 80% seen once. Germline CDR1 MNHEY, CDR2 SVGEGT. V was pared by 2 bases and J by 3 bases, with 2 bases of the junction left unmatched. The length of the CDR3 is 14 residues.

The V call is TRBV6-2 or TRBV6-3, the J call TRBJ2-7, with 9 bases matching TRBD2. The sequence was collected from an elderly woman with acute or convalescent COVID-19. Sequenced: peripheral blood. The CDR3: CASSYGSGGYEQYF. CDR3 in DNA: TGTGCCAGCAGTTACGGTAGCGGGGGCTACGAGCAGTACTTC.